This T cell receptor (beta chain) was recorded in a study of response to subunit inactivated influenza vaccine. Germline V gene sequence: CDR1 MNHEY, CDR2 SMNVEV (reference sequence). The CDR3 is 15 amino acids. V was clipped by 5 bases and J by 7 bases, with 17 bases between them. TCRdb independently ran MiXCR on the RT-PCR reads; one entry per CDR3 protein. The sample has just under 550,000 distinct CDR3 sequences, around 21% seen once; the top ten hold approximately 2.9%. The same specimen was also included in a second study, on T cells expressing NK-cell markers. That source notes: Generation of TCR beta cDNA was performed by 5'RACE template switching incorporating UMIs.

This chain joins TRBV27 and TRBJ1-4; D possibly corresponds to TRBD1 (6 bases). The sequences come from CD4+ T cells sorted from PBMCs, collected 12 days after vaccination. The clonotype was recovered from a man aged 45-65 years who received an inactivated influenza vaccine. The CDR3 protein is CASSQGQSYGEKLFF. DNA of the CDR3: TGTGCCAGCAGTCAAGGACAGTCCTATGGTGAAAAACTGTTTTTT.